This paragraph reports one TCR beta chain. Its cognate antigen has yet to be identified. Qualities for individual bases were not recorded, and no much larger clone is one base off. The sample belongs to a study of OX40 agonist ivuxolimab in advanced cancers. For context, the study as a whole: The costimulatory receptor OX40 (CD134) was targeted by ivuxolimab, a fully human IgG2 agonistic monoclonal antibody. Intravenous ivuxolimab was administered to patients every 2 weeks at six dose levels: 0.01, 0.1, 0.3, 1.5, 3 and 10 mg/kg. Of the approximately 54 dose-escalation patients, hepatocellular carcinoma was present in 19, melanoma in approximately 15, renal cell carcinoma in 9 and head and neck cancer in 9. The dose-escalation cohort was 82.7% male with a mean age of approximately 60 years, ranging from roughly 20 to 80. Patients were allowed to have had prior anti-PD-1, anti-PD-L1 or anti-CTLA-4 therapy, and 30% to 40% of the dose-escalation patients had been treated with checkpoint inhibitors. Partial responses occurred in three dose-escalation patients: two with cutaneous melanoma and one with hepatocellular carcinoma. The purpose of peripheral TCRbeta sequencing was to test whether ivuxolimab changed TCR sequence diversity and led to clonal T-cell expansion. The monotherapy dose-escalation portion (N ≈ 57 patients) of the phase I ivuxolimab trial is reported in the paper. Findings and caveats that apply to the study as a whole: After ivuxolimab, expanded clones were on average more numerous among CD8+ T cells than among CD4+ T cells. At doses of 0.1 to 3.0 mg/kg, clonal expansion of both CD4+ and CD8+ blood T cells was observed from baseline to week 6. Which antigens the clonally expanded peripheral T cells were specific for was not determined. In the 0.1-3.0 mg/kg groups, partial responders had among the lowest normalized peripheral clonal expansion, particularly in CD8+ T cells. Low levels of normalized T-cell clonal expansion were also seen in some nonresponding patients.

Patients with autoimmune disease history or receiving systemic immunosuppression were excluded from the trial. Peripheral blood for TCR sequencing was collected from all dose cohorts at baseline, on cycle 4 day 1, and on cycle 7 day 1. The samples were taken from a phase I, first-in-human, multicenter, open-label dose-escalation trial of ivuxolimab. Adults with locally advanced or metastatic head and neck squamous cell, hepatocellular, melanoma or renal cell carcinoma were enrolled in the trial. Before TCR sequencing, CD4+ and CD8+ T cells were separately sorted from peripheral blood. Genomic DNA was isolated from the sorted cells so that the TCRbeta CDR3 region could be sequenced. The immunoSEQ Assay was used to sequence the TCRbeta CDR3 regions. In TCRdb, the immuneACCESS table is reduced to in-frame sequences with V and J assigned. These tables do not hold every clone; where another copy was compared, an unresolved V gene accounts for under half, and the others remain unexplained. The sample table contains about 78,000 clones; only one count was recorded for 87% of them. The ten largest clones add up to roughly 0.26% of the sample.

The CDR3 runs 15 amino acids, cysteine and phenylalanine included. Only CDR3 DNA remains: 45 bases, in frame from the first base. The V end loses 7 bases and the J end loses 1 base, and a stretch of 13 bases separates them. The CDR1 and CDR2 encoded by the germline V gene are MNHNS and SASEGT. This specimen consisted of CD4+ or CD8+ T cells sorted from blood, obtained in a trial of the OX40 agonist ivuxolimab. The chain employs TRBV6-1 and TRBJ2-2, with an unclear D gene assignment. The receptor's source is an adult with an advanced solid tumor such as melanoma, head and neck, liver or kidney cancer. The DNA sequence follows: TGTGCCAGCAAAGATCGCCAGCAGAACACCGGGGAGCTGTTTTTT. This yields the protein CASKDRQQNTGELFF.